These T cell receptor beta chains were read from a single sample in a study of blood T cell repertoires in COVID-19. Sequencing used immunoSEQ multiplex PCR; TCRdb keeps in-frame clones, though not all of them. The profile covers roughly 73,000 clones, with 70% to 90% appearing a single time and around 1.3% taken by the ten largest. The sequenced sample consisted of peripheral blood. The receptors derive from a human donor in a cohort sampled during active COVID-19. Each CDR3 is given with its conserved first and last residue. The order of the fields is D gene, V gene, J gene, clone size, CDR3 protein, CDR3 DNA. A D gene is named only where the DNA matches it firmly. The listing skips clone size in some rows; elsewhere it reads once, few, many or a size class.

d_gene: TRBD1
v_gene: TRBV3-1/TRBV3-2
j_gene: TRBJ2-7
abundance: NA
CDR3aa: CASSPGQGVYEQYF
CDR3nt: TGTGCCAGCAGCCCGGGACAGGGGGTCTACGAGCAGTACTTC

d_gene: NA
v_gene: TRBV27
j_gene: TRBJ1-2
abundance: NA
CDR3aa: CASRGTGRHYGYTF
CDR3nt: TGTGCCAGCAGGGGGACGGGGAGGCACTATGGCTACACCTTC

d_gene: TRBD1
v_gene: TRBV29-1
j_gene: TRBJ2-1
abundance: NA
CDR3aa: CSVGVTGGRSSYNEQFF
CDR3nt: TGCAGCGTTGGCGTGACAGGGGGCCGGAGCTCCTACAATGAGCAGTTCTTC

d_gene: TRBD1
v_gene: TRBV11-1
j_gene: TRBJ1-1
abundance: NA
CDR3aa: CASSFQGATEAFF
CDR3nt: TGTGCCAGCAGCTTTCAGGGGGCCACTGAAGCTTTCTTT

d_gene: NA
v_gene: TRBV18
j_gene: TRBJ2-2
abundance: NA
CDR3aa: CASSWSPPAGGDTGELFF
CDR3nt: TGTGCCAGCTCATGGTCCCCTCCGGCGGGCGGTGACACCGGGGAGCTGTTTTTT

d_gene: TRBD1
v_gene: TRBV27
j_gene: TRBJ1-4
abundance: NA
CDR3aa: CASSLAGGRPTNEKLFF
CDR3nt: TGTGCCAGCAGTTTGGCAGGGGGCCGTCCAACTAATGAAAAACTGTTTTTT

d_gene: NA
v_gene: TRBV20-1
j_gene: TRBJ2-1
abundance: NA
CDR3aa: CSASNSASAYNEQFF
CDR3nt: TGCAGTGCTAGTAATTCGGCTAGCGCCTACAATGAGCAGTTCTTC

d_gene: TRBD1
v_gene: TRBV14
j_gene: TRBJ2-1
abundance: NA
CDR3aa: CASSLRDRNNEQFF
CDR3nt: TGTGCCAGCAGCCTCCGGGACAGAAACAATGAGCAGTTCTTC

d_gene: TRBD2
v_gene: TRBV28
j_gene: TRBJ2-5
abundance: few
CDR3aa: CASSRPAGSQETQYF
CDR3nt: TGTGCCAGCAGCCGACCAGCGGGGTCACAAGAGACCCAGTACTTC

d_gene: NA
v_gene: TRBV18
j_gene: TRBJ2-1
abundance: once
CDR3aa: CASSTSIDEQFF
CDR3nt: TGTGCCAGCTCCACTAGCATCGATGAGCAGTTCTTC

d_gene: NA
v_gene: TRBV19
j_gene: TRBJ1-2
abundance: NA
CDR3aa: CASSLQREGFRGYTF
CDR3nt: TGTGCCAGTAGTCTCCAAAGGGAGGGTTTTAGAGGCTACACCTTC

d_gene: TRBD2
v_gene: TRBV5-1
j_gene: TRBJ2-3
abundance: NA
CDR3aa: CASSPLPGLAGADTQYF
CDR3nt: TGCGCCAGCAGCCCCCTACCGGGACTAGCGGGCGCAGATACGCAGTATTTT

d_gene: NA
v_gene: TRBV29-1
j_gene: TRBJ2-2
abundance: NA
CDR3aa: CSVESGSGELFF
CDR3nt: TGCAGCGTTGAATCAGGTTCCGGGGAGCTGTTTTTT

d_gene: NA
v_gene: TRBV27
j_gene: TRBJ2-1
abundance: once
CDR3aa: CASSPRLRYNEQFF
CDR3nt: TGTGCCAGCAGTCCCCGGCTGCGGTACAATGAGCAGTTCTTC

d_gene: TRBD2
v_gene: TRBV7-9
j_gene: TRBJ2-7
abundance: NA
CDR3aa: CASSPRTSVYEQYF
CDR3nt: TGTGCCAGCAGCCCCCGGACTAGCGTCTACGAGCAGTACTTC

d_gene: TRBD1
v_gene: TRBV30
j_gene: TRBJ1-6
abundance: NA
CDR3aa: CACTSGTENSPLHF
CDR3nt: TGTGCCTGTACTTCCGGGACAGAGAATTCACCCCTCCACTTT

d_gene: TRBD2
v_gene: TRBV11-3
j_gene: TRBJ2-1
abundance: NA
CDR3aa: CASSLVGTSGGNEQFF
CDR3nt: TGTGCCAGCAGCTTAGTTGGGACTAGCGGAGGAAATGAGCAGTTCTTC

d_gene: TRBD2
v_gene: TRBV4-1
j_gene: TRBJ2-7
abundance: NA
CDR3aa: CASSPGTSGGTYEQYF
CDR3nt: TGCGCCAGCAGCCCCGGGACTAGCGGGGGGACCTACGAGCAGTACTTC

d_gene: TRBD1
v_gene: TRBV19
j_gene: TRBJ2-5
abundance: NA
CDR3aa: CASSNRGTQETQYF
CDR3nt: TGTGCCAGTAGTAACAGGGGGACCCAAGAGACCCAGTACTTC

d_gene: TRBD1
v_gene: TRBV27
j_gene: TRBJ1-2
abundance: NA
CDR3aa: CASSLSFVQGANYGYTF
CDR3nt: TGTGCCAGCAGTTTATCGTTCGTACAGGGGGCGAACTATGGCTACACCTTC

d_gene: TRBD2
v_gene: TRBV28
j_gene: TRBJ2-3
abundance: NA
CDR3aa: CASSLGTSGDPDTQYF
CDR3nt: TGTGCCAGCAGTCTTGGGACTAGCGGGGACCCGGATACGCAGTATTTT

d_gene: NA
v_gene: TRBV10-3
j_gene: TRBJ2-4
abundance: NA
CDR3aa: CAISESRGQNIQYF
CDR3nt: TGTGCCATCAGTGAGTCGCGCGGGCAGAACATTCAGTACTTC

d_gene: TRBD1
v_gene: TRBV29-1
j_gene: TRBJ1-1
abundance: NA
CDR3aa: CSVGQVGTGGTEAFF
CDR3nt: TGCAGCGTTGGGCAAGTCGGGACAGGGGGCACTGAAGCTTTCTTT

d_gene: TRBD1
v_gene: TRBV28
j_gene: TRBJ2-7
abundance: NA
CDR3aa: CASTITGELYEQYF
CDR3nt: TGTGCCAGCACCATTACAGGGGAGCTATACGAGCAGTACTTC

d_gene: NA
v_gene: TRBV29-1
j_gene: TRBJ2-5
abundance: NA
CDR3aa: CSVVGDFQETQYF
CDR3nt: TGCAGCGTTGTGGGGGACTTCCAAGAGACCCAGTACTTC

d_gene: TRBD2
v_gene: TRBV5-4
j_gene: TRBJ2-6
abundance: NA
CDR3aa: CASSLARAGVLGANVLTF
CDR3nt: TGTGCCAGCAGCTTGGCTCGAGCGGGAGTGCTGGGGGCCAACGTCCTGACTTTC

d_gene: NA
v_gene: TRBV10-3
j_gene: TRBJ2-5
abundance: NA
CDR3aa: CAISESKSEETQYF
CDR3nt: TGTGCCATCAGTGAATCTAAGTCCGAAGAGACCCAGTACTTC